The clone carrying this T cell receptor beta chain was observed a few times. This record belongs to a study of T cells after yellow fever vaccination. One entry per CDR3 protein, called by TCRdb with MiXCR from the 5' RACE reads. The sample yields about 370,000 distinct CDR3 sequences, 9.5% to 13% seen once. Germline V gene data show CDR1 as LGHNA and CDR2 as YSLEER. CDR3 size: 16 residues. V lost 4 bases and J lost 4; bases outside the gene matches: 9. This TCR was sampled from a man younger than 35 who received the YFV17D yellow fever vaccine. The V call is TRBV4-3, the J call TRBJ2-3; TRBD2 aligns across 9 bases. The sequencing here drew on PBMCs, taken on the day of the first yellow fever vaccination. The CDR3 region has the DNA TGCGCCAGCAGCCCCGCCAGCGGGGGGATCTCAGATACGCAGTATTTT. Protein sequence: CASSPASGGISDTQYF.